This record concerns one T cell receptor (beta chain) sequence. An end of the junction differs from the germline gene, which may be a read error. This sample's RNA came from whole unsorted tissue. More than 3 cm separated this lung sample from the edge of the tumor. The library came from three nested PCR rounds adapted from ARM-PCR protocols. Via MiXCR, TCRdb re-called the multiplex PCR reads, giving one row per CDR3 protein. Of tens of thousands of distinct CDR3 sequences in the sample, 60% to 65% are singletons; the top ten hold around 19%. This sample was included in a study of tumor and adjacent non-tumor tissue in lung cancer. CDR3 length: 17 residues. CDR1 and CDR2 from the germline V gene are SGHTA and FQGNSA.

The clonotype originates from a woman in her thirties or forties with non-small cell lung cancer. Sequencing was performed on distant non-tumor lung tissue. The chain links TRBV7-2 to TRBJ2-5, with 10 bases matching TRBD1. The CDR3 loop is CASSPQLTGGRQETQHF. For the CDR3, the DNA is TGTGCCAGCAGCCCACAACTGACAGGGGGCCGCCAAGAGACCCAGCACTTC.